This TCR beta chain was observed in a study of blood T cell repertoires in COVID-19. Study-wide background: Samples taken during acute and convalescent COVID-19 were collected in the United States, Italy and Spain. T cells, B-cell-depleted T cells, or PBMCs provided the cDNA or gDNA that served as material.

This clone was seen only once. There are 15 residues in the CDR3. V was cut by 1 base and J by 0 bases, with 10 bases left in between. The germline gives CDR1 SGHVS, CDR2 FQNEAQ. TCRdb's table, derived via immunoSEQ multiplex PCR, lists solely in-frame clones and lacks some. The sample records around 330,000 clones, 87% being singletons. The cohort comprised adults aged about 18 to 100 years residing in approximately 25 US areas. Sequencing input: PBMCs or T cells enriched from blood (not recorded which). The V and J genes are TRBV7-8 and TRBJ2-7; D ambiguous. The sequence was collected from a young woman who had recovered from COVID-19. CDR3 DNA sequence: TGTGCCAGCAGCTTAGGTCTAGTCAACTCCTACGAGCAGTACTTC. Amino acid sequence: CASSLGLVNSYEQYF.